This T cell receptor beta chain is from a study of blood T cell repertoires in COVID-19. Study information: Specimens from acute and convalescent COVID-19 originated in the United States, Italy and Spain. The analysed material was cDNA or gDNA that came from T cells, B-cell-depleted T cells, or PBMCs.

As handled by the study authors: How many nucleated cells were present was estimated from reference gene primer amplification. TCRdb keeps only in-frame clones here, not all; method: immunoSEQ multiplex PCR. V and J calls plus clone size are reproduced from that table; the DNA served to infer D and trimming. Altogether about 130,000 clones are present, around 89% being singletons, with the ten largest covering around 3.2%. This CDR3 is built from 14 residues. V dropped 3 bases and J dropped 11 bases, with 14 bases sitting between them. Germline values: CDR1 LGHDT, CDR2 YNNKEL (reference sequence). The sequencing sample was made of peripheral blood. The receptor comes from a man in his sixties with active or convalescent COVID-19. J is TRBJ1-6 and V is TRBV3-1 (or the pseudogene TRBV3-2); TRBD1 might be the D (5 bases). CDR3 nucleotides: TGTGCCAGCAGCCAGAACGGGGGGACTGCACCCCTCCACTTT. This gives the protein CASSQNGGTAPLHF.